This T cell receptor beta chain was observed in a study of cytomegalovirus exposure and HLA in healthy donors. Study-level points and caveats: Cytomegalovirus status was reportedly diagnosed by the classifier with high specificity and sensitivity. Clusters of TCRs from the first cohort tended to co-occur in the roughly 120 validation repertoires (as a later analysis found). Researchers reported that a few CMV-associated chains were confirmed in vitro as CMV antigen-specific.

Germline V lookup: CDR1 MNHEY, CDR2 SVGAGI. Trimming stripped 5 bases from V and 2 bases from J, with 10 bases between. The CDR3 consists of 14 residues. Concerning this clone: The antigen is not known.

The protocol was immunoSEQ multiplex PCR, while the TCRdb copy is restricted to in-frame clones and leaves out a portion. This sample has roughly 300,000 clones; around 87% occur once, and the top ten carry 1% to 1.5%. Sequencing input: PBMCs. The V call is TRBV6-5, the J call TRBJ2-1; D is unresolved. The sequence was obtained from a woman aged 25 to 45 in good health and CMV-seropositive. The CDR3 protein is CASSTTETYNEQFF. DNA of the CDR3: TGTGCCAGCAGTACAACAGAGACCTACAATGAGCAGTTCTTC.